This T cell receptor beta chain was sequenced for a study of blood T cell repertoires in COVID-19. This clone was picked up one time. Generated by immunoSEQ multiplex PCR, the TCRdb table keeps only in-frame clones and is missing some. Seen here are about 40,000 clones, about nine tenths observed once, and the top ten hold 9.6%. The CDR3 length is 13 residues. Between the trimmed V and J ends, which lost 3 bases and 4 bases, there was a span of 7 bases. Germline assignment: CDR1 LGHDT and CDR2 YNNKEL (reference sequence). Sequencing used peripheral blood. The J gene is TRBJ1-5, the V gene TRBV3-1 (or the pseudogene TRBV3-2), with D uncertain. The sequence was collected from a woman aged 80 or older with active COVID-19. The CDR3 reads CASSQSRNQPQHF. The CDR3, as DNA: TGTGCCAGCAGCCAGAGCAGGAATCAGCCCCAGCATTTT.